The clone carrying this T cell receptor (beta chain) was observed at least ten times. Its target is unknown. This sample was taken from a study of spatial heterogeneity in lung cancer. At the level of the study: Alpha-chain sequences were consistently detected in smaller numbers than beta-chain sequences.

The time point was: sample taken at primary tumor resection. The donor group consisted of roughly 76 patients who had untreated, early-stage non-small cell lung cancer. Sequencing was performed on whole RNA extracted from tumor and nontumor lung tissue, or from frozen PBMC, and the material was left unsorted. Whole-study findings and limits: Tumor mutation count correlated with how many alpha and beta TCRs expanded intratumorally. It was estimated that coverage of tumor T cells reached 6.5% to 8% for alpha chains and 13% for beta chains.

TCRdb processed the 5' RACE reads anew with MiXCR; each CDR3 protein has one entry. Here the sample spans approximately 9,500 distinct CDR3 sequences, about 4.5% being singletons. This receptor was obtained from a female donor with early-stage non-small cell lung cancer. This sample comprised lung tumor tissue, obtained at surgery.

The CDR3 spells CASSQREAKNIQYF. The CDR3 DNA follows: TGTGCCAGTAGCCAGCGGGAGGCCAAAAACATTCAGTACTTC. The chain carries TRBV19 and TRBJ2-4; 8 bases fit TRBD2. The CDR3 has 14 amino acids. With V trimmed by 6 bases and J by 1 base, 2 bases remained unmatched. Germline V gene lookup returns CDR1 LNHDA and CDR2 SQIVND (reference sequence).